This entry is about one T cell receptor (beta chain). The antigen this receptor binds is unknown. Base qualities were left out, and no much larger clone turns up one base away. The sample belongs to a study of blood T cell repertoires in COVID-19 (dated by TCRdb to about 2020). Background for the entire study: Samples from collaborators originated in the United States, Italy and Spain and spanned both the acute and convalescent phases of COVID-19. The prospective study material was composed of cDNA or gDNA derived from T cells, B-cell-depleted T cells, or PBMCs. Subjects who had been exposed to COVID-19, were actively infected with it, or had recovered from it provided the deeply sampled blood TCRbeta repertoires that made up the dataset. The repertoires were made available in a free public database intended to serve as a resource for research on the immune response to SARS-CoV-2. The samples were drawn from the first 160 participants of the ongoing ImmuneRACE study and from 1,200 or so subjects provided by 6 global collaborators. The sample metadata nearly always contained a de-identified subject ID, COVID-19 status, age in years and sex. HLA class I and class II types, where available, came from metadata supplied by the sample provider rather than from assay-based typing. General findings and caveats noted by the study authors: Clinical and demographic metadata were provided uncurated, with the amount varying by source and participant.

In the prospective study, participants were about 18 to 95 years old, resided in about two dozen geographic areas of the United States, and were enrolled through a virtual design. In the prospective study, participants were assigned to cohorts based on the clinical history participants reported in a screening survey and a study questionnaire. In the prospective study, mobile phlebotomists collected whole blood, serum and a nasopharyngeal or oropharyngeal swab from each participant. Participants in the prospective study had the option to provide additional blood draws and questionnaires over an approximately two-month period. Before DNA extraction, blood samples from the prospective study were shipped at room temperature or frozen. Taken from the germline V gene, the CDR1 and CDR2 loops are SGHRS and YFSETQ. Inclusive of the bounding cysteine and phenylalanine, the CDR3 is 17 residues long. Solely the CDR3 DNA is kept, with 51 bases framed from the first base. Ends trimmed: V by 0 bases, J by 5 bases; bases unmatched to a gene: 10.

TCRbeta CDR3 regions were amplified from genomic DNA by means of the immunoSEQ Assay, a bias-controlled multiplex PCR. The authors processed their data as follows. The number of nucleated cells in each sample was estimated by amplification of reference gene primers within the assay. Sequence reads were collapsed and filtered to measure the absolute abundance of every unique TCRbeta CDR3 rearrangement. For each sample, productive Simpson clonality was calculated by taking the square root of Simpson's diversity index across productive rearrangements. TCRdb's version of the immuneACCESS table is confined to in-frame rearrangements and falls short of the full clone set. An unresolved V gene accounts for under half of the shortfall where checked; the remainder is of unknown origin. For V, J and clone size, that table is used; D and trimming come from the DNA. The sample data list around 230,000 clones, and about 90% of these were observed just once. The biggest ten clones account for 3.3% of the sample.

The chain uses TRBV5-1 and TRBJ2-5, with 10 central nucleotides matching TRBD2. The sequence came from a woman aged 40 to 50 with acute COVID-19. The sequencing sample was made of PBMCs or T cells enriched from blood (not recorded which). At the DNA level, the sequence is TGCGCCAGCAGCTTGGGTTCTAGCGGGAGTTCTTTGGAGACCCAGTACTTC. This encodes CASSLGSSGSSLETQYF.